These 2 T cell receptor beta chains share one sample of origin, sequenced in a study of blood T cells in healthy people across ages. Alongside a J-beta primer mix, a sample-barcoded 5' primer served in a second PCR lasting 7 to 11 cycles. Each CDR3 protein is one row after TCRdb ran MiXCR on the 5' RACE reads. The repertoire holds roughly 800,000 distinct CDR3 sequences, with 36% as singletons. The sequenced sample was blood. All receptors derive from a man younger than 35 in good health.

This clonotype was found many times. This rearrangement joins TRBV12-3 or TRBV12-4 to TRBJ1-4, with no clear D. V was shortened by 9 bases and J by 4 bases, with 12 bases between the two germline ends. The CDR3 spans 13 residues. The CDR3 DNA follows: TGTGCCAGTGCCCCCGGCTTTAATGAAAAACTGTTTTTT. Protein sequence: CASAPGFNEKLFF.

V and J are TRBV14 and TRBJ2-3; 13 nucleotides line up with TRBD2. This CDR3 is built from 15 residues. Germline V gene data show CDR1 as SGHDN and CDR2 as FVKESK. J was trimmed by 5 bases and V by 6 bases; bases with no gene match: 5. For the CDR3, the DNA is TGTGCCAGCAGGCTGACTAGCGGGGGGCTAGATACGCAGTATTTT. Protein sequence: CASRLTSGGLDTQYF.